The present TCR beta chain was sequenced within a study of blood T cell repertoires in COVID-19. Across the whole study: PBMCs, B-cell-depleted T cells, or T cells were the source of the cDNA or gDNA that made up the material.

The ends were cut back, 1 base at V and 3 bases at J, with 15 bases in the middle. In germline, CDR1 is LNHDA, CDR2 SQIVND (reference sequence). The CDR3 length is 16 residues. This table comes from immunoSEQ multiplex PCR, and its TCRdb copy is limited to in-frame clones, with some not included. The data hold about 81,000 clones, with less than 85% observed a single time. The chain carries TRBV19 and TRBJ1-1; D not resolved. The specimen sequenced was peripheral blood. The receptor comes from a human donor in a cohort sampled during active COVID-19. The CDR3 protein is CASSIAFTGSDTEAFF. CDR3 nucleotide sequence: TGTGCCAGTAGTATAGCGTTCACGGGAAGTGACACTGAAGCTTTCTTT. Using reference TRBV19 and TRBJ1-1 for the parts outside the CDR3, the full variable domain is DGGITQSPKYLFRKEGQNVTLSCEQNLNHDAMYWYRQDPGQGLRLIYYSQIVNDFQKGDIAEGYSVSREKKESFPLTVTSAQKNPTAFYLCASSIAFTGSDTEAFFGQGTRLTVV.